Shown below are 12 T cell receptor beta chains from a single sample sequenced in a study of PD-1 blockade in classical Hodgkin lymphoma. Data came from immunoSEQ multiplex PCR; TCRdb stores just in-frame clones and leaves some out. The table has 9,100 or so clones, 87% seen once. Sample time point: cycle 4 day 1 (C4D1), after 6 weeks of nivolumab. All trial patients relapsed after autologous stem cell transplantation. The specimen was peripheral blood mononuclear cells (PBMCs), collected before the fourth cycle of nivolumab. These receptors came from a human donor with classical Hodgkin lymphoma.

This sequence joins TRBV27 and TRBJ1-4; TRBD1 might be the D (6 bases). The length of the CDR3 is 14 residues. Looked up from germline, CDR1 is MNHEY and CDR2 is SMNVEV (reference sequence). V lost 5 bases to trimming and J lost 3 bases, with 10 bases between them. Here the CDR3 DNA reads TGTGCCAGCAGTCCACAGGGAGCTAATGAAAAACTGTTTTTT. Amino acids: CASSPQGANEKLFF.

This chain links TRBV6-6 with TRBJ1-2; 11 nucleotides line up with TRBD1. The CDR3 length is 14 residues. CDR1 is MNHNY, CDR2 SVGAGI, per germline (reference sequence). Losses at the gene ends were 7 bases for V and 5 bases for J; bases not matched to a gene: 6. The CDR3 sequence is CASIGDRGMYGYTF. In nucleotides, the CDR3 is TGTGCCAGCATCGGGGACAGGGGGATGTATGGCTACACCTTC.

The J gene is TRBJ1-2, the V gene TRBV2; D call uncertain. This CDR3 spans 13 amino acids. Trimming left V 4 bases short and J 0 bases short, with 6 bases between. Germline lookup yields CDR1 SNHLY and CDR2 FYNNEI. CDR3 region: CASSVSANYGYTF. The CDR3 DNA sequence: TGTGCCAGCAGTGTAAGCGCTAACTATGGCTACACCTTC.

The chain employs TRBV10-3 and TRBJ1-3; D ambiguous. V was cut by 2 bases and J by 1 base, with 12 bases left in between. The germline V gene has CDR1 ENHRY and CDR2 SYGVKD. CDR3 length: 16 amino acids. The CDR3 region is CAISEPGKRSGNTIYF. The CDR3 DNA is TGTGCCATCAGTGAGCCAGGAAAAAGGTCTGGAAACACCATATATTTT.

The gene calls are TRBV7-2 and TRBJ2-7, with 7 positions matching TRBD1. J was trimmed by 5 bases and V by 1 base; bases with no gene match: 8. Germline V CDR1 and CDR2: SGHTA, FQGNSA. CDR3 length: 15 amino acids. The CDR3 DNA reads TGTGCCAGCAGCTTAGTGCGACAGGGTCCCAACGAGCAGTACTTC. Encoded protein: CASSLVRQGPNEQYF.

This chain uses TRBV6-1 with TRBJ1-1, with unresolved D. V was shortened by 3 bases and J by 4 bases, with 9 bases between the two germline ends. Germline V gene data show CDR1 as MNHNS and CDR2 as SASEGT. CDR3 length: 13 residues. Written as DNA, the CDR3 is TGTGCCAGCAGTGAGAGCCGGGTCACTGAAGCTTTCTTT. Its protein is CASSESRVTEAFF.

The chain combines TRBV10-3 with TRBJ1-4; maybe TRBD1 (6 bases). This CDR3 contains 15 residues. V lost 7 bases and J lost 7, with 19 bases in between. Germline V gene sequence: CDR1 ENHRY, CDR2 SYGVKD. CDR3 DNA: TGTGCCATCATTAACGACTCCAAAGGGGGTGAAAAACTGTTTTTT. The encoded protein is CAIINDSKGGEKLFF.

In its sample, this clone was seen once. This chain uses TRBV9 with TRBJ2-2; 7 nucleotides align to TRBD1. V lost 3 bases to trimming and J lost 2 bases; unmatched junction nucleotides: 1. This CDR3 has 14 amino acids. CDR1 is SGDLS, CDR2 YYNGEE, per germline. CDR3 in amino acids: CASSEGGNTGELFF. CDR3 nucleotide sequence: TGTGCCAGCAGCGAAGGGGGCAACACCGGGGAGCTGTTTTTT.

The rearrangement uses TRBV5-1 and TRBJ2-1; 13 nucleotides line up with TRBD2. Unmatched junction bases numbered 3, after V lost 1 base and J lost 8 bases. This CDR3 region has 15 residues. CDR1 and CDR2 (germline): SGHRS, YFSETQ. As DNA, the CDR3 is TGCGCCAGCAGCTTGACTAGCGGGAGGGTCGATGAGCAGTTCTTC. Protein: CASSLTSGRVDEQFF.

This clone was observed a single time. Here the CDR3 DNA reads TGCGCCAGCAGCTTGACAGGGTCGGACACCGGGGAGCTGTTTTTT. This gives the protein CASSLTGSDTGELFF. The J gene is TRBJ2-2, the V gene TRBV5-1; weak D call: TRBD1 (6 bases). This CDR3 comprises 15 residues. V was trimmed by 1 base and J by 3 bases, leaving 10 bases between them. CDR1 SGHRS and CDR2 YFSETQ come from the germline V gene. Using reference TRBV5-1 and TRBJ2-2 for the parts outside the CDR3, the full variable domain is KAGVTQTPRYLIKTRGQQVTLSCSPISGHRSVSWYQQTPGQGLQFLFEYFSETQRNKGNFPGRFSGRQFSNSRSEMNVSTLELGDSALYLCASSLTGSDTGELFFGEGSRLTVL.

The J gene is TRBJ2-7, the V gene TRBV6-1; D unresolved. Germline V gene lookup returns CDR1 MNHNS and CDR2 SASEGT. Trimming shortened V by 8 bases and J by 3 bases, and 14 bases separated the two germline ends. CDR3 size: 13 residues. CDR3 nucleotide sequence: TGTGCCAGCGCTGGACGTTTCCTCTACGAGCAGTACTTC. This encodes CASAGRFLYEQYF.

This chain links TRBV5-1 with TRBJ2-7; perhaps TRBD1 as D (6 bases). The CDR3 has 14 residues. The V gene's germline CDR1 is SGHRS and CDR2 YFSETQ. V lost 1 base and J lost 1, with 9 bases in between. This CDR3 reads CASSLSGESYEQYF. The CDR3, as DNA: TGCGCCAGCAGCTTGTCAGGGGAATCCTACGAGCAGTACTTC.